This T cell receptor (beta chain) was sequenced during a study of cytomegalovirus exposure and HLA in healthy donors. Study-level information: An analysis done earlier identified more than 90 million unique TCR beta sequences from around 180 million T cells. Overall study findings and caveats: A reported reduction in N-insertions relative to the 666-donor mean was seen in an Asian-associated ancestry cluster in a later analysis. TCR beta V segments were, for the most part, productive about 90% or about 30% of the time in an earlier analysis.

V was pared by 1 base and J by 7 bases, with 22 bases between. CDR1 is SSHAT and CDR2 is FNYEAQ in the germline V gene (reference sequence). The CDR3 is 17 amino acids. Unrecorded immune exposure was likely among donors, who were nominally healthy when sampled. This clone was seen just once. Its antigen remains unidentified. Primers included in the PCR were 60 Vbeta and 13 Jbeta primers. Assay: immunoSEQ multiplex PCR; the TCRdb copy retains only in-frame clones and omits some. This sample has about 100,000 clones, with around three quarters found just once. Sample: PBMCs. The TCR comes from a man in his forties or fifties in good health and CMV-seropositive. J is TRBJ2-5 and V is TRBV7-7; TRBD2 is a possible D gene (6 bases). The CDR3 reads CASSLDFTRRGRGTQYF. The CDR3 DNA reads TGTGCCAGCAGCTTAGACTTTACTCGGCGGGGTAGGGGGACCCAGTACTTC.